This is a list of T cell receptor beta chains from one sample in a study of cytomegalovirus exposure and HLA in healthy donors. The table came from immunoSEQ multiplex PCR; TCRdb's copy has only in-frame clones and leaves some out. This table has over 70,000 clones, roughly 94% appearing once. The sequenced sample was PBMCs. The receptors derive from a woman younger than 30 in good health and CMV-seronegative. CDR3s include the opening cysteine and the closing phenylalanine or tryptophan. The order of the fields is V gene, clone size, CDR3 protein. Not all rows give a size; the values are once, few, many and, for expanded clones, a class.

TRBV5-1	-	CASSIGQGARYEQYF
TRBV6-1	-	CASSAGTGRWGYTF
TRBV6-5	-	CASSTPRGPPYEQYF
TRBV7-3	-	CASSQTRQGVMAGELFF
TRBV18	once	CASSSVQKNNSPLHF
TRBV30	-	CAWSARTNTEAFF
TRBV7-2	-	CASSWRSWVEQFF
TRBV27	-	CASSRDRIQPQHF
TRBV7-6	-	CASSLVGIRQGSNNEKLFF
TRBV6-6	-	CASRWGQSKGGYTF
TRBV5-1	few	CASSLGGVGYNEQFF
TRBV6-1	-	CASSETLMDRGLGYTF
TRBV6-5	once	CASSYRTARTDTQYF
TRBV30	-	CAWSVRSDTQYF
TRBV6-5	-	CASSYPPTVNSPLHF
TRBV6-5	-	CASRRTGPNYGYTF
TRBV5-4	few	CASSNRGEKLFF
TRBV6-5	-	CASSRGQGAVQPQHF
TRBV29-1	-	CSVGGGLNSQPQHF
TRBV28	-	CATKPGQGYQETQYF
TRBV7-6	-	CASSQTGRSDTQYF
TRBV7-3	-	CASSRGGLTGELFF
TRBV28	once	CASSPSGTGGGRGIQYF
TRBV28	few	CASIHAGTGDEQYF
TRBV2	-	CASSSSPWLEETQYF
TRBV18	-	CASSPDSYTEAFF